A selection of T cell receptor beta chains follows, all from one sample in a study of shared T cell receptors in the human thymus. Using immunoSEQ multiplex PCR, the repertoire was profiled, and TCRdb retains in-frame clones only, with some absent. The sample lists hundreds of thousands of clones; around 89% were seen once. These data also formed part of another study, on human thymus T cells.

Sequenced material: thymocytes. These receptors all come from a boy younger than two with a congenital heart defect. Both conserved end residues are part of each CDR3. D genes are given only for firm matches. Where a row states a size, it is once, few, many or the class of an expanded clone; other rows omit it.

clone_size | d_call | j_call | v_call | cdr3_nt | cdr3_aa
once | . | TRBJ2-2 | TRBV9 | TGTGCCAGCAGCGTAAGTGGGGGGTCGGGCCTCCCGAGCACCGGGGAGCTGTTTTTT | CASSVSGGSGLPSTGELFF
once | TRBD2 | TRBJ2-7 | TRBV7-2 | TGTGCCAGCAGCTTAGCGGATAGCGGGGACTCTAGCTCCTACGAGCAGTACTTC | CASSLADSGDSSSYEQYF
. | TRBD1 | TRBJ2-7 | TRBV15 | TGTGCCACCAGCAGACCCAGGGGGACAGAGTACGAGCAGTACTTC | CATSRPRGTEYEQYF
. | . | TRBJ2-1 | TRBV13 | TGTGCCAGCAGCTTAATCCTAGCCGATGAGCAGTTCTTC | CASSLILADEQFF
. | TRBD2 | TRBJ2-1 | TRBV5-1 | TGCGCCAGCAGCCATAGCGGGAGGAGGAATGAGCAGTTCTTC | CASSHSGRRNEQFF
. | . | TRBJ2-3 | TRBV5-4 | TGTGCCAGCAGAGGGCTAGGCGGGGATACGCAGTATTTT | CASRGLGGDTQYF
. | TRBD2 | TRBJ2-1 | TRBV9 | TGTGCCAGCAGCGGCGGGGGGAGCGGGAGTTTCAATGAGCAGTTCTTC | CASSGGGSGSFNEQFF
. | TRBD1 | TRBJ2-7 | TRBV7-6 | TGTGCCAGCAGCTTCGGGACAGGGTTCGAGCAGTACTTC | CASSFGTGFEQYF
once | . | TRBJ2-7 | TRBV12-5 | TGTGCTAGTGGTTCTGTAACAGGGAATTATGGGGAGCAGTACTTC | CASGSVTGNYGEQYF
. | . | TRBJ1-1 | TRBV10-3 | TGTGCCATCAGTGAGTCGACAGAAGCTTTCTTT | CAISESTEAFF
. | . | TRBJ2-7 | TRBV11-2 | TGTGCCAGCAGCTATAGCCAGGGGCCCTCCCCATACTTC | CASSYSQGPSPYF
once | . | TRBJ1-5 | TRBV30 | TGTGCCTGGAGTGTCCCCCTAATCGGCAATCAGCCCCAGCATTTT | CAWSVPLIGNQPQHF
. | . | TRBJ2-1 | TRBV29-1 | TGCAGCGTTGAGGTGCGATCAAGTCCCGATGAGCAGTTCTTC | CSVEVRSSPDEQFF
. | TRBD1 | TRBJ1-2 | TRBV5-1 | TGCGCCAGCAGCTCACGAACAGGGGATCACTATGGCTACACCTTC | CASSSRTGDHYGYTF
. | . | TRBJ1-5 | TRBV15 | TGTGCCACCAGCAGAGGTCCGGGAGGGTTAAATCAGCCCCAGCATTTT | CATSRGPGGLNQPQHF
. | TRBD1 | TRBJ1-1 | TRBV5-1 | TGCGCCAGCAGCCGTCCCGCGACAGGGGAGACCACTGAAGCTTTCTTT | CASSRPATGETTEAFF
. | . | TRBJ2-3 | TRBV9 | TGTGCCAGCAGCGTGTCTTCGGAGCCCCGAGATACGCAGTATTTT | CASSVSSEPRDTQYF
. | . | TRBJ2-7 | TRBV28 | TGTGCCAGCAGTCTTATACGGAGGGCCCCCTACGAGCAGTACTTC | CASSLIRRAPYEQYF
. | . | TRBJ2-6 | TRBV19 | TGTGCCAGTAGTATCTATTCAGGGTCGGCTGGGGCCAACGTCCTGACTTTC | CASSIYSGSAGANVLTF
. | . | TRBJ1-5 | TRBV6-1 | TGTGCCAGCAGTGGACCTCAGACAGACAGTGGCAATCAGCCCCAGCATTTT | CASSGPQTDSGNQPQHF
few | TRBD1 | TRBJ1-3 | TRBV5-4 | TGTGCCAGCAGTCACCGGGACAGCCTTTTCTCTGGAAACACCATATATTTT | CASSHRDSLFSGNTIYF
. | . | TRBJ1-5 | TRBV30 | TGTGCCTGGAGCCCCCAGAGAGGTCAGCCCCAGCATTTT | CAWSPQRGQPQHF
. | TRBD1 | TRBJ2-7 | TRBV20-1 | TGCAGGGTTGACAGGGGTCACGAGCAGTACTTC | CRVDRGHEQYF
. | . | TRBJ2-4 | TRBV11-2 | TGTGCCAGCAGCCCCCAAGGAGGTTCCCCCTTTGGGAACATTCAGTACTTC | CASSPQGGSPFGNIQYF
. | . | TRBJ1-2 | TRBV11-2 | TGTGCCAGCAGCTCTCAGGTCGCCCCCACTCATGGCTACACCTTC | CASSSQVAPTHGYTF
. | TRBD1 | TRBJ2-2 | TRBV5-1 | TGCGCCAGCAGCACCCGGACAGGCCCCGGGGAGCTGTTTTTT | CASSTRTGPGELFF
. | TRBD1 | TRBJ2-7 | TRBV4-1 | TGCGCCAGCAGCCAAGAGGAGGGACAGGGGTCCTACGAGCAGTACTTC | CASSQEEGQGSYEQYF
. | TRBD1 | TRBJ1-2 | TRBV7-2 | TGTGCCAGCAGCTTAGAGAGGGTAGCAGGGGGGTCTGATGGCTACACCTTC | CASSLERVAGGSDGYTF
. | . | TRBJ2-7 | TRBV5-4 | TGTGCCAGCAGCTTGGTGGGGGCGCGACTTGACGAGCAGTACTTC | CASSLVGARLDEQYF
. | TRBD1 | TRBJ1-4 | TRBV6-5 | TGTGCCAGCAGTTTTTGGACAGGGCATAATGAAAAACTGTTTTTT | CASSFWTGHNEKLFF
. | TRBD1 | TRBJ1-2 | TRBV7-9 | TGTGCCAGCAGCCAGGGACAGGGGAGCTATGGCTACACCTTC | CASSQGQGSYGYTF
. | . | TRBJ1-1 | TRBV7-3 | TGTGCCAGCAGCTTAAGGTTGGACAAGAACACTGAAGCTTTCTTT | CASSLRLDKNTEAFF
. | . | TRBJ2-7 | TRBV16 | TGTGCCAGCAGCCGCCAACAGGGTGGTTTGGTATCCGAGCAGTACTTC | CASSRQQGGLVSEQYF
few | TRBD1 | TRBJ2-1 | TRBV5-4 | TGTGCCAGCAGCCCGGGGACAGGCTCCTACAATGAGCAGTTCTTC | CASSPGTGSYNEQFF